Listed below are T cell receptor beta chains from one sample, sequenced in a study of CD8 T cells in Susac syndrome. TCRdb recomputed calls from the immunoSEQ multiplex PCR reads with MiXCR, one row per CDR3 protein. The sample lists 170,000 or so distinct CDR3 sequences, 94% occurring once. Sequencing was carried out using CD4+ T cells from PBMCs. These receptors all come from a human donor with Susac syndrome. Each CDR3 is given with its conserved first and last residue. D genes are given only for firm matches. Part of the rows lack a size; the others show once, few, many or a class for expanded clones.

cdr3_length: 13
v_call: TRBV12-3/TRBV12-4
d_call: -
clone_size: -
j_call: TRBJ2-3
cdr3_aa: CASSLGGSDTQYF
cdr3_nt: TGTGCCAGCAGTTTGGGCGGGTCAGATACGCAGTATTTT

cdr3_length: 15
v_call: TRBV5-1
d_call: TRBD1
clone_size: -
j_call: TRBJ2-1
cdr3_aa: CASSLVPPEDRVRFF
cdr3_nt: TGCGCCAGCAGCTTGGTACCTCCTGAAGACAGGGTTAGGTTCTTC

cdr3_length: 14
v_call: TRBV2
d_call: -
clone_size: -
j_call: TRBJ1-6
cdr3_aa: CASSDEGEKSPLHF
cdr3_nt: TGTGCCAGCAGTGACGAGGGTGAGAAGTCACCCCTCCACTTT

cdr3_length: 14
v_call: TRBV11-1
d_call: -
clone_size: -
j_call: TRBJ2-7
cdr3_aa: CASSPPPGENEQYF
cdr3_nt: TGTGCCAGCAGCCCACCTCCCGGGGAGAACGAGCAGTACTTC

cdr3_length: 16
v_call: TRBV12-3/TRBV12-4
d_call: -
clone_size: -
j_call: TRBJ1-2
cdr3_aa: CASSLAAGQTNYGYTF
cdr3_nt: TGTGCCAGCAGTTTAGCCGCTGGACAGACTAACTATGGCTACACCTTC

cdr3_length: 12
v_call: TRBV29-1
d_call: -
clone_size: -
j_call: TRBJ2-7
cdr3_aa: CSVVTTAYEQYF
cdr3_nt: TGCAGCGTTGTTACTACAGCTTACGAGCAGTACTTC

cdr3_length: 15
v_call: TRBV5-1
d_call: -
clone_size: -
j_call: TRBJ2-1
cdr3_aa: CASSLVVSVGDEQFF
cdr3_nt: TGCGCCAGCAGCTTGGTGGTCAGTGTGGGGGATGAGCAGTTCTTC

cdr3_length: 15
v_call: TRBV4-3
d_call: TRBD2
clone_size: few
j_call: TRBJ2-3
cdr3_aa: CASSQGLAGTDTQYF
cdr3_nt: TGTGCCAGCAGCCAAGGACTAGCCGGTACAGATACGCAGTATTTT

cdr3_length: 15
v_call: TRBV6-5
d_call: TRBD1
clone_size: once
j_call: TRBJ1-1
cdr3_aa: CASSYSLTGGTEAFF
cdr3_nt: TGTGCCAGCAGTTACTCGTTAACAGGGGGCACTGAAGCTTTCTTT

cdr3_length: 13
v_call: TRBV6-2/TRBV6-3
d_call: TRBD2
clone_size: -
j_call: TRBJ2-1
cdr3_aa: CASGPSGGNEQFF
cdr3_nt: TGTGCCAGCGGCCCTAGCGGGGGGAATGAGCAGTTCTTC

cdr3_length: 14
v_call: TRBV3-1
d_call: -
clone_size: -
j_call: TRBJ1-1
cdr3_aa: CASSLQPGNTEAFF
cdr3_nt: TGTGCCAGCAGCCTCCAACCAGGGAACACTGAAGCTTTCTTT

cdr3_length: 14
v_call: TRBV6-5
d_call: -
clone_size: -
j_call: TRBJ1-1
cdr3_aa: CASSNRASNTEAFF
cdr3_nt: TGTGCCAGCAGTAACAGGGCTTCGAACACTGAAGCTTTCTTT

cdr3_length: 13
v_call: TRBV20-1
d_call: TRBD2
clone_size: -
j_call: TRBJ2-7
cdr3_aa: CSAGGLETYEQYF
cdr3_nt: TGCAGTGCTGGAGGACTAGAAACCTACGAGCAGTACTTC

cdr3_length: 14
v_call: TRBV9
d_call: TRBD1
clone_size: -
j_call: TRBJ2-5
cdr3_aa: CASSGGQGRETQYF
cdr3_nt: TGTGCCAGCAGCGGGGGACAGGGGCGGGAGACCCAGTACTTC

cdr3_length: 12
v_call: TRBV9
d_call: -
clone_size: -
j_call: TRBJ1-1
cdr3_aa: CASSVEGKRAFF
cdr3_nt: TGTGCCAGCAGCGTGGAGGGGAAAAGAGCTTTCTTT

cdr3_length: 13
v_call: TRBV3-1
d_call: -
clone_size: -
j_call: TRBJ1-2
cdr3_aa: CASRGDGNYGYTF
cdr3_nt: TGTGCCAGTAGAGGGGACGGAAACTATGGCTACACCTTC

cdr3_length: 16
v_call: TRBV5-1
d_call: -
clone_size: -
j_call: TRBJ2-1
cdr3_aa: CASSLEGGLSYNEQFF
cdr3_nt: TGCGCCAGCAGCTTGGAAGGGGGGCTCTCCTACAATGAGCAGTTCTTC

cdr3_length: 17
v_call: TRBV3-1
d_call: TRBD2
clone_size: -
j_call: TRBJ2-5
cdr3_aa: CASSQARLAGEGETQYF
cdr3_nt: TGTGCCAGCAGCCAAGCCAGACTAGCGGGGGAAGGAGAGACCCAGTACTTC

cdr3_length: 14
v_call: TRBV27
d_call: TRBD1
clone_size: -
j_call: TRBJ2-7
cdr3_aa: CASSSGQGAGEQYF
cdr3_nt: TGTGCCAGCAGTTCCGGACAGGGGGCGGGAGAGCAGTACTTC

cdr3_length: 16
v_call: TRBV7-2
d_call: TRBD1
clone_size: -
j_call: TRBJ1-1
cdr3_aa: CASSQTRGQGVTEAFF
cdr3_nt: TGTGCCAGCAGCCAAACCCGGGGACAGGGGGTCACTGAAGCTTTCTTT

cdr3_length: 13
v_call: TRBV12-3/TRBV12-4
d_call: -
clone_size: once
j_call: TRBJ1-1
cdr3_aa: CASSFQQVRGAFF
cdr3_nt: TGTGCCAGCAGTTTCCAGCAGGTTAGGGGGGCTTTCTTT

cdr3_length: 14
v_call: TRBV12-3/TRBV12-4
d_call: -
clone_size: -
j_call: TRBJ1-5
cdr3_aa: CASSPGKSNQPQHF
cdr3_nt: TGTGCCAGCAGTCCAGGGAAGAGCAATCAGCCCCAGCATTTT

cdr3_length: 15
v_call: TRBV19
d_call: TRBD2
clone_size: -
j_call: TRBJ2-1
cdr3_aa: CASSSLAGGDNEQFF
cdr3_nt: TGTGCCAGTAGTTCCCTAGCGGGGGGGGACAATGAGCAGTTCTTC

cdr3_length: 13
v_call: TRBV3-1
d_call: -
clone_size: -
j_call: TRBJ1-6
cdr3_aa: CASSQDVPSPLHF
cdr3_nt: TGTGCCAGCAGCCAAGACGTGCCTTCACCCCTCCACTTT

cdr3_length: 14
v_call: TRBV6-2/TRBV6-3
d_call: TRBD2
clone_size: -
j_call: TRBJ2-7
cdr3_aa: CASIHGDYPYEQYF
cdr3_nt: TGTGCCAGCATCCACGGGGACTACCCCTACGAGCAGTACTTC

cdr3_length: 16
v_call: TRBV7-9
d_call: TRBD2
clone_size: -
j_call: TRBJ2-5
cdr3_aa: CASSLRLAGGQETQYF
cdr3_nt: TGTGCCAGCAGCCTGAGACTAGCGGGGGGTCAAGAGACCCAGTACTTC

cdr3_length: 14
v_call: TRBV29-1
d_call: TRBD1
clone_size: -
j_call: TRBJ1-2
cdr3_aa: CSVGRDSANYGYTF
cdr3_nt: TGCAGCGTTGGACGGGACAGCGCTAACTATGGCTACACCTTC

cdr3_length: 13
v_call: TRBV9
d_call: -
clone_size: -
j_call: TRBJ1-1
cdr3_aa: CASSPLEGHKAFF
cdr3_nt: TGTGCCAGCAGCCCCCTGGAGGGCCACAAAGCTTTCTTT

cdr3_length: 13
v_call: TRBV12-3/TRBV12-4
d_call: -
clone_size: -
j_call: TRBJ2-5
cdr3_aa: CASSLDPQETQYF
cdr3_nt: TGTGCCAGCAGTTTAGACCCACAAGAGACCCAGTACTTC

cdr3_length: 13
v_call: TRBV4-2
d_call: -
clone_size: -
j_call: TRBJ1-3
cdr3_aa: CASSQGARNTIYF
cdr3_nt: TGTGCCAGCAGCCAAGGGGCGAGGAACACCATATATTTT

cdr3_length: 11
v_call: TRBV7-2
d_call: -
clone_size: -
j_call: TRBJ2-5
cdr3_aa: CASSFRGAQYF
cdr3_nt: TGTGCCAGCAGCTTCAGAGGGGCCCAGTACTTC

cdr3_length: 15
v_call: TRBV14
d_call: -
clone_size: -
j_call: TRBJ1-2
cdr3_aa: CASSLEPTVWYGYTF
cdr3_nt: TGTGCCAGCAGCCTGGAGCCCACCGTTTGGTATGGCTACACCTTC

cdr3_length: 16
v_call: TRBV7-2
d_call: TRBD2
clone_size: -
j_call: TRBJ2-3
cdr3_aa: CASSLRASGGGDTQYF
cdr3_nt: TGTGCCAGCAGCTTACGGGCTAGCGGGGGAGGGGATACGCAGTATTTT

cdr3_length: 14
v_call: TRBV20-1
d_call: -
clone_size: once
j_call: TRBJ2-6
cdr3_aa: CSARDPSWANVLTF
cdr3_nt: TGCAGTGCTAGAGACCCGTCGTGGGCCAACGTCCTGACTTTC

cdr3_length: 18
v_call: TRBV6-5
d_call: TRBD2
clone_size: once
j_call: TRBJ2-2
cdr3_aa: CASSYGLAGGPGTGELFF
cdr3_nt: TGTGCCAGCAGTTACGGCCTAGCGGGGGGTCCGGGCACCGGGGAGCTGTTTTTT

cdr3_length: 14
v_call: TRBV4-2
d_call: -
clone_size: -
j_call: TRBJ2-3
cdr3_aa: CASGTGEVTDTQYF
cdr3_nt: TGTGCCAGCGGGACCGGGGAGGTCACAGATACGCAGTATTTT

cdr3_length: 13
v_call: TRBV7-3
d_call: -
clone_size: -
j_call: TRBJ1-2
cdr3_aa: CASSFESVYGYTF
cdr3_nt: TGTGCCAGCAGCTTCGAGTCTGTCTATGGCTACACCTTC

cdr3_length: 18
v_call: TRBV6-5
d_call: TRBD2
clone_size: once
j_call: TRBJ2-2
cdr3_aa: CASSYPMGGGAYTGELFF
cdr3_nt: TGTGCCAGCAGTTATCCCATGGGCGGGGGGGCGTACACCGGGGAGCTGTTTTTT

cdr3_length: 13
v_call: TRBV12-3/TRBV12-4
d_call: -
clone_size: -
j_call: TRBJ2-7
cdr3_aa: CASSLGQVYEQYF
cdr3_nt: TGTGCCAGCAGTTTAGGGCAGGTCTACGAGCAGTACTTC

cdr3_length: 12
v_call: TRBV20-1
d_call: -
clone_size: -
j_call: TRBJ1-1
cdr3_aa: CSARTDNTEAFF
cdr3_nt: TGCAGTGCTAGGACAGACAACACTGAAGCTTTCTTT

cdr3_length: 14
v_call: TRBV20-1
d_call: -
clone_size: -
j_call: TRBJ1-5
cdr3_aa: CSARSRGGNQPQHF
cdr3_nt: TGCAGTGCTAGAAGCAGGGGAGGCAATCAGCCCCAGCATTTT

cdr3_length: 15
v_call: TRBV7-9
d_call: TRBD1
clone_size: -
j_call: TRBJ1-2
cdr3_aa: CASSYRGQGTYGYTF
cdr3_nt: TGTGCCAGCAGCTACCGGGGACAGGGGACCTATGGCTACACCTTC

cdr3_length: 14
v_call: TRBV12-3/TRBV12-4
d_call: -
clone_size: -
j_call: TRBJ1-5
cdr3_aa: CASSLVSVNQPQHF
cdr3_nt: TGTGCCAGCAGTTTAGTGTCAGTTAATCAGCCCCAGCATTTT